The 2 T cell receptor beta chains below were found in one sample sequenced in a study of PD-L1 blockade in urothelial cancer. The method was immunoSEQ multiplex PCR; TCRdb's version includes in-frame clones alone and lacks a portion of them. This sample yields 20,000 to 25,000 clones, of which around 90% are seen a single time; 16% belongs to the top ten. The sample in question was PBMCs, obtained around atezolizumab (anti-PD-L1) treatment. These receptors were collected from a woman aged 55-75 years with urothelial cancer.

The DNA for the CDR3 is TGTGCCAGCAGCTTATCCAGCGGGTCCTACAATGAGCAGTTCTTC. Its translation is CASSLSSGSYNEQFF. The chain carries TRBV7-7 and TRBJ2-1; D possibly corresponds to TRBD2 (6 bases). The CDR3 length is 15 residues. The ends were cut back, 2 bases at V and 1 base at J, with 9 bases in the middle. Germline CDR1 reads SSHAT; CDR2 reads FNYEAQ (reference sequence).

This clone was counted only a few times. This same CDR3 is encoded by further DNA sequences in the sample. V usage is TRBV19 and J usage is TRBJ2-2; D possibly corresponds to TRBD2 (5 bases). The CDR3 has 13 residues. With 7 bases removed from V and 0 bases from J, the gap between germline ends came to 6 bases. Germline loops: CDR1 LNHDA, CDR2 SQIVND (reference sequence). As DNA, the CDR3 is TGTGCCAGTACGGGGTCGAACACCGGGGAGCTGTTTTTT. It encodes CASTGSNTGELFF.